This T cell receptor beta chain is drawn from a study of blood T cell repertoires in COVID-19. On the study more broadly: Collection of acute and convalescent COVID-19 samples took place in the United States, Italy and Spain. T cells, B-cell-depleted T cells, or PBMCs supplied cDNA or gDNA.

Only in-frame clones appear in the TCRdb table, and some are missing; sequencing was by immunoSEQ multiplex PCR. Of fewer than 400,000 clones listed, 85% to 95% are singletons. The germline gives CDR1 SGHDN, CDR2 FVKESK. The CDR3 covers 17 residues. V was cut by 1 base and J by 5 bases, with 17 bases left in between. The sequence was obtained from a woman aged 25 to 39 who had been exposed to COVID-19. The chain uses TRBV14 and TRBJ2-2; possible D gene TRBD2, 5 bases. Input material: PBMCs or T cells enriched from blood (not recorded which). CDR3 nucleotide sequence: TGTGCCAGCAGCCAAGGATTGTCTTCTCAGCGGACCGGGGAGCTGTTTTTT. It codes for CASSQGLSSQRTGELFF.